The 20 T cell receptor beta chains presented below share a single source sample, sequenced in a study of T cell repertoires in cytomegalovirus infection. TCRdb ran MiXCR on the reads and lists one entry per CDR3 protein. The table records hundreds of thousands of distinct CDR3 sequences, around a third of them present only once. These receptors' targets are unknown. The specimen was cultured PBMCs, collected from culture after CMV antigen stimulation. The source is a human donor in good health (CMV status not recorded). Some clones in this sample may be carry-over from other donors' samples.

This clonotype has a count of ten or more. The CDR3 loop is CASSPWTGPNEKLFF. CDR3 sequence (DNA): TGTGCCAGCAGCCCGTGGACAGGGCCTAATGAAAAACTGTTTTTT. The J gene is TRBJ1-4, the V gene TRBV7-8, with 8 bases aligning to TRBD1. V lost 5 bases, J lost 3 bases, and 5 bases stayed unmatched. This CDR3 has 15 residues. From germline, CDR1 is SGHVS and CDR2 FQNEAQ.

In DNA, the CDR3 is TGTGCCAGCAGCAGGTGGACCTACGAGCAGTACTTC. It yields the protein CASSRWTYEQYF. The V gene is TRBV5-6, the J gene TRBJ2-7; the D is unclear. Per the germline V gene, CDR1 is SGHDT and CDR2 is YYEEEE. With 4 bases removed from V and 2 bases from J, the gap between germline ends came to 7 bases. The CDR3 extends over 12 amino acids.

This clonotype has just a few counts. J is TRBJ2-1 and V is TRBV6-2 or TRBV6-3; D ambiguous. This CDR3 contains 18 residues. Trimming removed 2 bases at V and 0 bases at J, with 17 bases between. Germline lookup yields CDR1 MNHEY and CDR2 SVGEGT. CDR3 sequence (DNA): TGTGCCAGCAGTTACGTCCTACTAACCTCGAGCTCCTACAATGAGCAGTTCTTC. Its protein product is CASSYVLLTSSSYNEQFF.

The chain combines TRBV27 with TRBJ1-6, with no clear D. This CDR3 is built from 19 residues. The germline CDR1 and CDR2 sequences are MNHEY and SMNVEV (reference sequence). Trimming shortened V by 3 bases and J by 0 bases, and 18 bases separated the two germline ends. The chain's CDR3 is CASSLRPGRLSSYNSPLHF. The DNA of the CDR3 is TGTGCCAGCAGTTTGCGACCCGGACGACTCAGCTCCTATAATTCACCCCTCCACTTT.

This clonotype was found many times. V usage is TRBV5-1 and J usage is TRBJ2-5; tentative D call: TRBD2 (5 bases). There are 16 residues in the CDR3. V was cut by 1 base and J by 1 base, with 14 bases left in between. Per the germline V gene, CDR1 is SGHRS and CDR2 is YFSETQ. DNA for the CDR3: TGCGCCAGCAGCTTGTCGTGGGTCGGGGTCCAAGAGACCCAGTACTTC. The encoded protein is CASSLSWVGVQETQYF. Full variable domain (missing parts from reference TRBV5-1 and TRBJ2-5): KAGVTQTPRYLIKTRGQQVTLSCSPISGHRSVSWYQQTPGQGLQFLFEYFSETQRNKGNFPGRFSGRQFSNSRSEMNVSTLELGDSALYLCASSLSWVGVQETQYFGPGTRLLVL.

In this sample, this clonotype turned up a few times. The chain uses TRBV4-3 and TRBJ2-2, with 7 nucleotides matching TRBD1. There are 16 residues in the CDR3. Per the germline V gene, CDR1 is LGHNA and CDR2 is YSLEER. With 4 bases clipped from V and 3 bases from J, the junction kept 8 bases outside the gene matches. This chain's CDR3 is CASSPTGWYDTGELFF. CDR3 bases: TGCGCCAGCAGCCCGACAGGGTGGTATGACACCGGGGAGCTGTTTTTT.

This clonotype occurred a few times. The chain links TRBV12-3 or TRBV12-4 to TRBJ1-1; tentative D call: TRBD1 (5 bases). CDR3 length: 12 amino acids. V was shortened by 6 bases and J by 6 bases, with 11 bases between the two germline ends. The CDR3 protein is CASRSVGAEAFF. As DNA, the CDR3 is TGTGCCAGCAGGAGCGTAGGGGCTGAAGCTTTCTTT.

The rearrangement joins TRBV20-1 to TRBJ1-5; no clear D. CDR3 length equals 14 residues. CDR1 is DFQATT, CDR2 SNEGSKA, per germline (reference sequence). The V gene lost 4 bases and the J gene lost 4 bases, with 14 bases spanning the gap. The CDR3 reads CSAKRAGYNQPQHF. The CDR3 DNA is TGCAGTGCTAAGAGGGCCGGTTATAATCAGCCCCAGCATTTT.

The chain has TRBV4-1 and TRBJ1-1; TRBD1 aligns across 8 bases. The CDR3 extends over 17 amino acids. Germline CDR1 reads MGHRA; CDR2 reads YSYEKL. V shed 6 bases and J 0 bases; nucleotides not matched to a gene: 12. CDR3 sequence: CASRRTRDRTMNTEAFF. The DNA of the CDR3 is TGCGCCAGCAGACGAACCCGGGACAGGACGATGAACACTGAAGCTTTCTTT.

This clonotype has a handful of counts. The chain uses TRBV20-1 and TRBJ1-6; tentatively, D is TRBD1 (5 bases). Germline CDR1 reads DFQATT; CDR2 reads SNEGSKA (reference sequence). The germline V and J ends were trimmed by 6 bases and 7 bases, with 16 bases remaining between them. CDR3 length: 14 residues. The CDR3 spells CSAGGTGGNSPLHF. CDR3 sequence (DNA): TGCAGTGCCGGCGGGACGGGCGGAAATTCACCCCTCCACTTT.

In this sample, this clonotype turned up many times. This CDR3 reads CASSLALAGVGDTQYF. The CDR3 DNA reads TGTGCCAGCAGCTTAGCCTTAGCGGGAGTCGGAGATACGCAGTATTTT. J is TRBJ2-3 and V is TRBV7-2; TRBD2 aligns across 9 bases. This CDR3 comprises 16 residues. The junction had 6 bases not matched to a gene; V was cut back by 0 bases and J by 5 bases. Germline CDR1 is SGHTA and CDR2 is FQGNSA.

There are many counts of this clonotype. The chain links TRBV7-8 to TRBJ1-1, with 7 bases fitting TRBD1. In germline, CDR1 is SGHVS, CDR2 FQNEAQ. V gave up 0 bases and J gave up 2 bases; unmatched junction bases: 6. There are 16 residues in the CDR3. CDR3 sequence (DNA): TGTGCCAGCAGCTTAGCGGGAGGGACAGTAAACACTGAAGCTTTCTTT. It is translated as CASSLAGGTVNTEAFF.

This clonotype was recorded a few times. The genes are TRBV4-1 and TRBJ1-1; D may be TRBD1 (6 bases). Trimming cost V 4 bases and J 9 bases, with 18 bases left between them. The CDR3 is 14 residues long. Germline values: CDR1 MGHRA, CDR2 YSYEKL. The CDR3 loop reads CASSLLQGGRKAFF. The CDR3 bases are TGCGCCAGCAGCCTATTACAGGGAGGGAGGAAAGCTTTCTTT.

This clonotype has just a few counts. V usage is TRBV5-5 and J usage is TRBJ2-7; TRBD1 or TRBD2 may be the D gene (5 bases each). Germline CDR1 and CDR2: SGHKS and YYEKEE (reference sequence). This CDR3 is 13 amino acids long. Trimming took off 4 bases at V and 3 bases at J, with 11 bases between the two ends. CDR3 coding DNA: TGTGCCAGCAGCCGATGGGGGAACTACGAGCAGTACTTC. It yields the protein CASSRWGNYEQYF.

This chain uses TRBV10-3 with TRBJ1-3, with D possibly being TRBD1 (5 bases). V was cut by 4 bases and J by 0 bases, with 13 bases left in between. The CDR3 covers 16 residues. Germline V gene sequence: CDR1 ENHRY, CDR2 SYGVKD. The CDR3 protein is CAISGSGTDSGNTIYF. CDR3 DNA sequence: TGTGCCATCAGTGGCAGTGGGACTGACTCTGGAAACACCATATATTTT.

The rearrangement uses TRBV20-1 and TRBJ2-7; 12 bases line up with TRBD1. Germline V gives CDR1 DFQATT, CDR2 SNEGSKA (reference sequence). This CDR3 comprises 15 residues. The V and J ends lost 0 bases and 4 bases, in that order; junction bases with no gene match: 4. The chain's CDR3 is CSARDPGQGAYEQYF. For the CDR3, the DNA is TGCAGTGCTAGAGACCCGGGACAGGGGGCATACGAGCAGTACTTC.

The rearrangement uses TRBV6-1 and TRBJ2-1, with 10 bases that match TRBD2. Germline V gives CDR1 MNHNS, CDR2 SASEGT. The CDR3 runs 13 residues. Germline trimming cut 10 bases from V and 9 bases from J; bases unmatched to any gene: 9. The CDR3 region is CAITVAGGSEQFF. In DNA form, the CDR3 reads TGTGCCATAACCGTAGCGGGGGGAAGTGAGCAGTTCTTC.

In DNA, the CDR3 is TGTGCCAGTAGTATCAAGGGAGCCATCCTTTTAAATGAGCAGTTCTTC. Its translation is CASSIKGAILLNEQFF. The chain is built from TRBV19 and TRBJ2-1; D possibly corresponds to TRBD2 (5 bases). The CDR3 has 16 amino acids. V lost 3 bases and J lost 7, with 19 bases in between. Germline CDR1 reads LNHDA; CDR2 reads SQIVND (reference sequence).

The chain combines TRBV16 with TRBJ2-1; possibly TRBD2 for D (5 bases). V was shortened by 3 bases and J by 6 bases, with 24 bases between the two germline ends. This CDR3 region has 18 residues. From germline, CDR1 is KGHSY and CDR2 FQNENV. The CDR3 sequence: CASSHPSMVSRTLNEQFF. DNA for the CDR3: TGTGCCAGCAGCCACCCTTCAATGGTTAGTAGGACTCTCAATGAGCAGTTCTTC. Complete variable domain (other parts from reference TRBV16 and TRBJ2-1): GEEVAQTPKHLVRGEGQKAKLYCAPIKGHSYVFWYQQVLKNEFKFLISFQNENVFDETGMPKERFSAKCLPNSPCSLEIQATKLEDSAVYFCASSHPSMVSRTLNEQFFGPGTRLTVL.

CDR3 residues: CASIVVHEQFF. In DNA form, the CDR3 reads TGCGCCAGCATAGTGGTCCATGAGCAGTTCTTC. V gene TRBV5-1 combines with J gene TRBJ2-1, with unresolved D. The CDR3 covers 11 residues. V was pared by 6 bases and J by 8 bases, with 9 bases between. CDR1 and CDR2 (germline): SGHRS, YFSETQ.